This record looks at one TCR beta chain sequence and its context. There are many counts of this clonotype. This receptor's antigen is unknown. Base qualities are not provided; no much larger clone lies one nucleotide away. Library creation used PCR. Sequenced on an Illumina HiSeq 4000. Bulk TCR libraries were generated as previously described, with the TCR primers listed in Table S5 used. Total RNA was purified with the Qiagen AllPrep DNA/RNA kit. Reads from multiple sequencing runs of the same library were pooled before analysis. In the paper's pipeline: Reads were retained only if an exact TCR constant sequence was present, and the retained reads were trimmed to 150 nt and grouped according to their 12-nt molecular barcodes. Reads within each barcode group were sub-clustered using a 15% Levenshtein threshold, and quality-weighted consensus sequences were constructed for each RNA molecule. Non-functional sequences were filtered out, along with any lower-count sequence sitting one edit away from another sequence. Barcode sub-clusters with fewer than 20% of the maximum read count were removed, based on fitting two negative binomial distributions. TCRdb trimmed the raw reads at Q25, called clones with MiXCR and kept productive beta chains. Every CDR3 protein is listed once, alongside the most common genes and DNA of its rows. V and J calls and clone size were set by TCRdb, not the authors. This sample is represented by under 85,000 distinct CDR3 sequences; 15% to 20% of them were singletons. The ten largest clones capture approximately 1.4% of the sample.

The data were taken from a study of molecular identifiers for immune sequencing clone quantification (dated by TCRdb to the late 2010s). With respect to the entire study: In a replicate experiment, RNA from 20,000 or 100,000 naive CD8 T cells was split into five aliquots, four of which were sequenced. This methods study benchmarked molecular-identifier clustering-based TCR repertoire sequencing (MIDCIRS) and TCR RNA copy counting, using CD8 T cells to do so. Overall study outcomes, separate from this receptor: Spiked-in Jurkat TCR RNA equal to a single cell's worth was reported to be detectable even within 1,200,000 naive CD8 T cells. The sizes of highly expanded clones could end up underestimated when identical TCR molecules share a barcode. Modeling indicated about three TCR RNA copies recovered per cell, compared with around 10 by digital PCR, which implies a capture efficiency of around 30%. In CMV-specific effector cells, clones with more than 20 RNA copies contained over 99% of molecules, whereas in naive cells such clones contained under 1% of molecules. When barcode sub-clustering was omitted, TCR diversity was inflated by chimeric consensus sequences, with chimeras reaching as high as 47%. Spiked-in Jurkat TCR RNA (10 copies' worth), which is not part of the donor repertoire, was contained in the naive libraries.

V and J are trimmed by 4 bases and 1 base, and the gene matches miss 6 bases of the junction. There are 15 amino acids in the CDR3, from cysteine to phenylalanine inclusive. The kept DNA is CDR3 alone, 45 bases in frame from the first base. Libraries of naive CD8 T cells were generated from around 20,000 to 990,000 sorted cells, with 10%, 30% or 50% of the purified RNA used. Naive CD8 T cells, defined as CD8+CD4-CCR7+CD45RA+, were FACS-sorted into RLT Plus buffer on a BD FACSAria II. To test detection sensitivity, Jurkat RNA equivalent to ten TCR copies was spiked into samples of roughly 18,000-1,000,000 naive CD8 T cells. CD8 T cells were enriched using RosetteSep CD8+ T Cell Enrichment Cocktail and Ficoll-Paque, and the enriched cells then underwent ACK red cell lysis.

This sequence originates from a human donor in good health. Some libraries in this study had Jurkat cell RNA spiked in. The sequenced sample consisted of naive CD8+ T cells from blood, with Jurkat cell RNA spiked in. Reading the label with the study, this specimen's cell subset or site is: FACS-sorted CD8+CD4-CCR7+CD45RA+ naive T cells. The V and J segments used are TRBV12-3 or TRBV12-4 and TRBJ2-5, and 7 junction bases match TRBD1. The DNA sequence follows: TGTGCCAGCAGTTCCTCAGGGACAGCCCAAGAGACCCAGTACTTC. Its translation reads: CASSSSGTAQETQYF.